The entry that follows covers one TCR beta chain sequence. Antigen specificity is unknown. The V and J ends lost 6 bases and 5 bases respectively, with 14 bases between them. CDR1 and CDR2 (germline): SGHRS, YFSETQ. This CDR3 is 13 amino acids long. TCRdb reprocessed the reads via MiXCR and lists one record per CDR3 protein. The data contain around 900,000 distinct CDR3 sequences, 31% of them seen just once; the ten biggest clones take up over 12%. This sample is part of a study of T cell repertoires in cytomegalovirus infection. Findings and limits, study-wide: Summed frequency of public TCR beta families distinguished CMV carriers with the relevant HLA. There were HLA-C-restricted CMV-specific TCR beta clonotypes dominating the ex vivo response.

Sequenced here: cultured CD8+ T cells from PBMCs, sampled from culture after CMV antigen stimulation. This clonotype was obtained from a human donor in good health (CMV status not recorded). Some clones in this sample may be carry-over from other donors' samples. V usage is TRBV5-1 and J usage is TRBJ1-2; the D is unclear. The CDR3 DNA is TGCGCCAGCACTGACACTCGGAGATATGGCTACACCTTC. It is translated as CASTDTRRYGYTF.